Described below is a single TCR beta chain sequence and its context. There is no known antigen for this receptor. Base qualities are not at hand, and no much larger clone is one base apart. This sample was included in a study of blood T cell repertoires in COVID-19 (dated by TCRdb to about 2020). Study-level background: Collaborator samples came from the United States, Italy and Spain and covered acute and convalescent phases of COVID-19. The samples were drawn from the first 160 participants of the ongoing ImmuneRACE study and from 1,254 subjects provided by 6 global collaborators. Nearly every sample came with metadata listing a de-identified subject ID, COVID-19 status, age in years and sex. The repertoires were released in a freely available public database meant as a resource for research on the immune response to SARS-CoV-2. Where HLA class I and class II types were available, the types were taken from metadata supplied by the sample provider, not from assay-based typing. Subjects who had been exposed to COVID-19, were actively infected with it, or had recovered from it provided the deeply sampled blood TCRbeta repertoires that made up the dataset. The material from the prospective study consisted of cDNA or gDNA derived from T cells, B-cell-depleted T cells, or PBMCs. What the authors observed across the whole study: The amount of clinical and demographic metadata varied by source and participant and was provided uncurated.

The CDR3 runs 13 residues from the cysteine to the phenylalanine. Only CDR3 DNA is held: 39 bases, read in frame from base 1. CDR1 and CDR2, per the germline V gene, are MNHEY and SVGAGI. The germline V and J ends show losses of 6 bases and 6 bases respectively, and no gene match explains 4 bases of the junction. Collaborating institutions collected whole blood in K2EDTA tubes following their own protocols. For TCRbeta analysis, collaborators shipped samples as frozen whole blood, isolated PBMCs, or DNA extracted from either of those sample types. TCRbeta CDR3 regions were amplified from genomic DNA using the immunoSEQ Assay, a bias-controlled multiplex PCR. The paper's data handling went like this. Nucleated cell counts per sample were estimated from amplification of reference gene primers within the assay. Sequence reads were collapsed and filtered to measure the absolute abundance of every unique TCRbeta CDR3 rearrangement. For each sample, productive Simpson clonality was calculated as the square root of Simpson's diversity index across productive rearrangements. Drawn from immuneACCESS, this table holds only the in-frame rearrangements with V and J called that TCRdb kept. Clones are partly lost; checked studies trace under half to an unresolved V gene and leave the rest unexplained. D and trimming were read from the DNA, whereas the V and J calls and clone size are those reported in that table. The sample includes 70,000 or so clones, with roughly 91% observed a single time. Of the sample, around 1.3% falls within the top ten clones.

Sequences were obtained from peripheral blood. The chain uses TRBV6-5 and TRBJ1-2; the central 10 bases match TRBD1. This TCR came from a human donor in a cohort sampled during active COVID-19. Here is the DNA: TGTGCCAGCAGGGGGACAGGGGCCCATGGCTACACCTTC. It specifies CASRGTGAHGYTF.